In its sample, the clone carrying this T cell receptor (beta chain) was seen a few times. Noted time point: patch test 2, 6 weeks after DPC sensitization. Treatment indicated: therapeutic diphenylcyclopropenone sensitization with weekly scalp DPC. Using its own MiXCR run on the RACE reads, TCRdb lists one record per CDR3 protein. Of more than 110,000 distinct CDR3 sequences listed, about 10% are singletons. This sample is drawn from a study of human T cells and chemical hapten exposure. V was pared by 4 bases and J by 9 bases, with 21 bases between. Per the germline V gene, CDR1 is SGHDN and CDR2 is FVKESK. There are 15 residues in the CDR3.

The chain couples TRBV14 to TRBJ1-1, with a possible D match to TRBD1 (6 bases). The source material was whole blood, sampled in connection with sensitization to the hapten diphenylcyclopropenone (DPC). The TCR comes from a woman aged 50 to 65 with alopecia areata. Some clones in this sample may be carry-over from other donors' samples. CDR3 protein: CASSPPGALGFKAFF. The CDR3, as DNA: TGTGCCAGCAGCCCCCCGGGGGCGCTGGGTTTTAAAGCTTTCTTT.